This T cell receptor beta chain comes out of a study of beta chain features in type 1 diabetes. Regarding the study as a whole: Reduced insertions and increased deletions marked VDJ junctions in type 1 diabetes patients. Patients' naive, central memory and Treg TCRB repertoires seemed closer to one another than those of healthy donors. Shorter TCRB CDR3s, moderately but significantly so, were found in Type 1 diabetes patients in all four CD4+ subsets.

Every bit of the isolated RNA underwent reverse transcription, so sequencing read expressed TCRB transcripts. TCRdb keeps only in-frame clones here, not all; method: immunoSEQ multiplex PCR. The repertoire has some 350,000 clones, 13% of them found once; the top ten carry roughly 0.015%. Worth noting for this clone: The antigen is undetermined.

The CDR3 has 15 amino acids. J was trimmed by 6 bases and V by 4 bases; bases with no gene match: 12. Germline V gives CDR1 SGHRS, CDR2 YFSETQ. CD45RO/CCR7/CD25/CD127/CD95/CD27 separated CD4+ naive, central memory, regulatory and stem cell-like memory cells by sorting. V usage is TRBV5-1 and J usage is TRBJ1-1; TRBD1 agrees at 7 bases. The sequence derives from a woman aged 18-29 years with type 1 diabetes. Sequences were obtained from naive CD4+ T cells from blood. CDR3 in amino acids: CASSQLRQGIAEAFF. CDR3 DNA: TGCGCCAGCAGCCAACTGAGACAGGGCATTGCTGAAGCTTTCTTT.